This T cell receptor beta chain appears in the sequencing data of a study of lung T cells in sarcoidosis with Löfgren's syndrome. In TCRdb, the reads were re-called with MiXCR into one record per CDR3 protein. The profile covers about 19,000 distinct CDR3 sequences, with roughly a fifth appearing a single time and roughly 0.7% taken by the ten largest. Germline assignment: CDR1 SGDLS and CDR2 YYNGEE. This CDR3 is 16 amino acids long. J was trimmed by 5 bases and V by 4 bases; bases with no gene match: 10. The chain joins TRBV9 to TRBJ1-4; 8 nucleotides agree with TRBD1. The specimen was CD4+ T cells from bronchoalveolar lavage. The source is a human donor with sarcoidosis (Löfgren's syndrome or another form), or a control subject (not recorded which). The CDR3 DNA reads TGTGCCAGCAGCCTCGAGCAGGGGGCCCTAAATGAAAAACTGTTTTTT. It translates to CASSLEQGALNEKLFF. Drawing the rest from reference TRBV9 and TRBJ1-4, the complete variable domain is DSGVTQTPKHLITATGQRVTLRCSPRSGDLSVYWYQQSLDQGLQFLIQYYNGEERAKGNILERFSAQQFPDLHSELNLSSLELGDSALYFCASSLEQGALNEKLFFGSGTQLSVL.